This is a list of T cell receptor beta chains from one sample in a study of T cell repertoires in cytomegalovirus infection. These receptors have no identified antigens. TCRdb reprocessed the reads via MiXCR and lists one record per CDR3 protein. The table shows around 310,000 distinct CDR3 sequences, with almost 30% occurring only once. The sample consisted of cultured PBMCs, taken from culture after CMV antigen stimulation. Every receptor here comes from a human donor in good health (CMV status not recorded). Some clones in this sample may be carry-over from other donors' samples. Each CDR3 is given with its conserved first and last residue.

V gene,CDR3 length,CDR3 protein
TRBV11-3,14,CASSPGGGDYEQYF
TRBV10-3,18,CASSVGGTSGRATDTQYF
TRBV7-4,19,CASSLDERGQGTFSYEQYF
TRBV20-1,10,CSASRDGYTF
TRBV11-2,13,CASQGAEGAEAFF
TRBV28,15,CASSNSTSGATEAFF
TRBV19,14,CASSSRTKNTEAFF
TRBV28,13,CASSSRQIYEQYF
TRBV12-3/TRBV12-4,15,CASEKGAAGANVLTF
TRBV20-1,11,CSAADTGWQYF
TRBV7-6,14,CASSLVSMGGELFF
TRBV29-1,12,CSVLQGENIQYF
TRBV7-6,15,CASSLGQGTGYGYTF
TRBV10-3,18,CAISESGTGGDWTGELFF
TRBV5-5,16,CASSLKHRNSGNTIYF
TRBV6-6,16,CASSYSLGGMNTEAFF
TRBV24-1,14,CATSDSGKLATQYF
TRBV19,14,CASRPFLGSNEQFF
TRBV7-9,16,CASSSNGTGADYGYTF
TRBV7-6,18,CASSLRGRGAGVNTEAFF
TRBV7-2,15,CASSLDQGGSETQYF
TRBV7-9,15,CASSLGGDRRNIQYF
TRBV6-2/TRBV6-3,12,CASTTGGYEQYF
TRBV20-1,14,CSAATPTSGNTIYF
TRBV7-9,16,CASSLRNDRRTDTQYF
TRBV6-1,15,CASSYGVGGPYEQYF
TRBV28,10,CASSKETQYF
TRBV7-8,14,CASSQREGSGELFF
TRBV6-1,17,CASSIRTSGGSTDTQYF
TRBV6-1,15,CASSESSGTNYGYTF
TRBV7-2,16,CASSPNGPRAGVGYTF
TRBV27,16,CASSFGRATLNTEAFF
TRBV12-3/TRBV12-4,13,CAGKDSRTGELFF
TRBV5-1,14,CASSYSGDKNIQYF
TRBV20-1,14,CSARGTTNTGELFF
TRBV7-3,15,CASSWQASGANVLTF
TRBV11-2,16,CASSLNKGSNTGELFF
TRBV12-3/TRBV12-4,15,CASSLAGQTYNEQFF
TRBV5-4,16,CASNYRGPGDKDGYTF
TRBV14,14,CASSQNPAGDTQYF
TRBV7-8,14,CASSIGTANTEAFF
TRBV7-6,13,CASSPGRNNEQFF
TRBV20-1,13,CSVIAQKNTEAFF
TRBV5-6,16,CASSLGAMGGMTEAFF
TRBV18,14,CASSPLVSGNTIYF
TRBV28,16,CASSLVDLGDGYGYTF